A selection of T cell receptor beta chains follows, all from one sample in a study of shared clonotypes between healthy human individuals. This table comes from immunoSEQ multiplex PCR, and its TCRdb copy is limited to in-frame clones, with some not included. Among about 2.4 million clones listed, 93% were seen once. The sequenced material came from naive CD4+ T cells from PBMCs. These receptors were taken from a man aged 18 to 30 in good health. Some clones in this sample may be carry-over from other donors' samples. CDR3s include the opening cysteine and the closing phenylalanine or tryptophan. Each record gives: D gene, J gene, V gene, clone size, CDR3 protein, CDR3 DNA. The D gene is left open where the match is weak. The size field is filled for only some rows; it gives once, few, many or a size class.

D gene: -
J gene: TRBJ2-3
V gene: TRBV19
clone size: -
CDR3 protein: CASSIRFHTDTQYF
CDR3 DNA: TGTGCCAGTAGTATCAGGTTTCACACAGATACGCAGTATTTT

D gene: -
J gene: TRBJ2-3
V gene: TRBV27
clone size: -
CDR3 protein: CASSWRGVASTDTQYF
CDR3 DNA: TGTGCCAGCAGTTGGAGGGGGGTGGCGAGCACAGATACGCAGTATTTT

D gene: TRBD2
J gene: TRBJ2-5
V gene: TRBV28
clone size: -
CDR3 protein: CASSRPGGWGTQYF
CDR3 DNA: TGTGCCAGCAGTAGACCGGGGGGTTGGGGGACCCAGTACTTC

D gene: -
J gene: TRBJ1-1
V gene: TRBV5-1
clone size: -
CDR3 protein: CASSALGGTGAEAFF
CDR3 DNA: TGCGCCAGCAGCGCCTTAGGGGGGACGGGCGCTGAAGCTTTCTTT

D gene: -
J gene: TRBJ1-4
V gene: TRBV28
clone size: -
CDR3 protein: CASSPVLFRVRQNNEKLFF
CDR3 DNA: TGTGCCAGCAGCCCAGTCTTATTTAGGGTTAGGCAGAATAATGAAAAACTGTTTTTT

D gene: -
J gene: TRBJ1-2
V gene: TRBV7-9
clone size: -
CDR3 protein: CASSSSASSRYTF
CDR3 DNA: TGTGCCAGCAGCTCATCAGCCTCGAGTCGCTACACCTTC

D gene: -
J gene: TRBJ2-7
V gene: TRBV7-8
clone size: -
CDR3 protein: CASSLTVLPFYEQYF
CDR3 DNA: TGTGCCAGCAGCTTAACAGTTCTACCCTTCTACGAGCAGTACTTC

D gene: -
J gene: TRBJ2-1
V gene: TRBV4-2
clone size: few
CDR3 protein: CASSHVYNEQFF
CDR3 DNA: TGTGCCAGCAGCCACGTGTACAATGAGCAGTTCTTC

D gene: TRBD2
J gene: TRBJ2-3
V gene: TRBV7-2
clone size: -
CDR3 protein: CASSPRRTSGTPDTQYF
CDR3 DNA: TGTGCCAGCAGCCCCAGGCGGACTAGCGGGACCCCAGATACGCAGTATTTT

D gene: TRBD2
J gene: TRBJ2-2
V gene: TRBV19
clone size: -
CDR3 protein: CASSRTSPNTGELFF
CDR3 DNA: TGTGCCAGTAGTCGGACTAGCCCGAACACCGGGGAGCTGTTTTTT

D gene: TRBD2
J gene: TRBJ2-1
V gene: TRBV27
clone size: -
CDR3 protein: CASRSGRALVNEQFF
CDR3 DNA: TGTGCCAGCAGAAGCGGGAGGGCCTTAGTCAATGAGCAGTTCTTC

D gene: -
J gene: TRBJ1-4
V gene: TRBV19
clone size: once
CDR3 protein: CASSPLLGALNEKLFF
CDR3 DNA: TGTGCCAGTAGTCCCCTGTTGGGGGCACTTAATGAAAAACTGTTTTTT

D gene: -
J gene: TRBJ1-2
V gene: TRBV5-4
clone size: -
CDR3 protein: CASSQEHSGSGYTF
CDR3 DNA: TGTGCCAGCAGCCAGGAGCATTCGGGGTCCGGCTACACCTTC

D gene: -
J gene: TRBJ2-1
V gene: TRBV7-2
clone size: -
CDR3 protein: CASSLMVSYNEQFF
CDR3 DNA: TGTGCCAGCAGCTTAATGGTCAGTTACAATGAGCAGTTCTTC

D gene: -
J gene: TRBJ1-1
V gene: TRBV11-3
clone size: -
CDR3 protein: CASSKGGAGNTEAFF
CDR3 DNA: TGTGCCAGCAGTAAAGGGGGGGCCGGGAACACTGAAGCTTTCTTT

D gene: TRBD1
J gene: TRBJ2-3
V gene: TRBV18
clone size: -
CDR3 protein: CASSPRLVRDRGTDTQYF
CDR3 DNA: TGTGCCAGCTCACCAAGATTGGTAAGGGACAGGGGCACAGATACGCAGTATTTT

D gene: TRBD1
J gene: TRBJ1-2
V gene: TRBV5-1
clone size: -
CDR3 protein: CASSLQTGGYGYTF
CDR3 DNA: TGCGCCAGCAGCCTACAGACAGGGGGCTATGGCTACACCTTC

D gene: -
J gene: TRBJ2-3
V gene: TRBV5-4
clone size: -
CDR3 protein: CASSLRSGAITDTQYF
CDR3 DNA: TGTGCCAGCAGCTTACGGTCGGGGGCAATCACAGATACGCAGTATTTT

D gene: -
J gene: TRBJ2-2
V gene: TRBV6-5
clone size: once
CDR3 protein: CASSYRQYTGELFF
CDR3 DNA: TGTGCCAGCAGTTACCGACAGTACACCGGGGAGCTGTTTTTT

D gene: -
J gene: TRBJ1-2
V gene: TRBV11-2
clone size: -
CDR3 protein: CASSTLWGGRSAGYGYTF
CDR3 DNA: TGTGCCAGCAGTACCTTATGGGGCGGGCGAAGCGCGGGTTATGGCTACACCTTC

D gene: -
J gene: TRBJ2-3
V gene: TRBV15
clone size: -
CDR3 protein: CATSRSRGFSTDTQYF
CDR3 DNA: TGTGCCACCAGCAGATCGAGGGGATTTAGCACAGATACGCAGTATTTT

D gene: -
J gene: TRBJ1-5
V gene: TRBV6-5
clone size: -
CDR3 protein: CASSYSGGVEPQHF
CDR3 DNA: TGTGCCAGCAGTTACTCTGGGGGGGTAGAGCCCCAGCATTTT

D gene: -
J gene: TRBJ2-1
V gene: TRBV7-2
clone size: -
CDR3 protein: CASSDRPRDTEFF
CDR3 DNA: TGTGCCAGCAGCGACCGACCCCGGGACACCGAATTCTTC

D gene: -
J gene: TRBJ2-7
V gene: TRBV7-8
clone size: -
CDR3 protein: CASSPARGGGYEQYF
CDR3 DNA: TGTGCCAGCAGCCCGGCACGAGGGGGTGGGTACGAGCAGTACTTC

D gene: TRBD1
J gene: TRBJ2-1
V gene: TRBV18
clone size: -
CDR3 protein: CASSPRDRTSYNEQFF
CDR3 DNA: TGTGCCAGCTCACCCAGGGACAGGACCTCCTACAATGAGCAGTTCTTC

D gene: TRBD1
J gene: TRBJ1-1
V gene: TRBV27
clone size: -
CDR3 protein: CASSKGTGSYMNTEAFF
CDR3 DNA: TGTGCCAGCAGTAAGGGGACAGGTTCTTACATGAACACTGAAGCTTTCTTT

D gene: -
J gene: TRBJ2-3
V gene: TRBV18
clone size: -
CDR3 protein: CASSPRLGDTQYF
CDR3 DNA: TGTGCCAGCTCACCTAGATTAGGGGATACGCAGTATTTT

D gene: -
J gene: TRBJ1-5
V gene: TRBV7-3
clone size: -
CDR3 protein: CASSSHQPQHF
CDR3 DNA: TGTGCCAGCAGCTCGCATCAGCCCCAGCATTTT

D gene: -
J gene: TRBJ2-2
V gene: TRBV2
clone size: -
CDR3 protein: CASGDPTPGELFF
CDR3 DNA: TGTGCCAGCGGGGACCCCACCCCCGGGGAGCTGTTTTTT

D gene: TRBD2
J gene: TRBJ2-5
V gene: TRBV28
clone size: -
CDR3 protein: CASNRRWGGETQYF
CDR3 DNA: TGTGCCAGCAACCGAAGATGGGGGGGAGAGACCCAGTACTTC

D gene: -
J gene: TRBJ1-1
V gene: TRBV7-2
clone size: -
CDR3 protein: CASQGYTEAFF
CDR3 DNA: TGTGCCAGCCAGGGTTACACTGAAGCTTTCTTT

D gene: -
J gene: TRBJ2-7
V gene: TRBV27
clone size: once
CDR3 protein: CASSLSGEQYF
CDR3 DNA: TGTGCCAGCAGTTTATCGGGAGAGCAGTACTTC

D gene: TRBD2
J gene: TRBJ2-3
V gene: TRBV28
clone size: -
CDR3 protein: CASTPSGRGVDTQYF
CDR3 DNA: TGTGCCAGCACCCCTAGCGGGAGGGGGGTGGATACGCAGTATTTT

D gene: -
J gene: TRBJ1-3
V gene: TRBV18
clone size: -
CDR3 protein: CASSQNFPWNTIYF
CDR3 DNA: TGTGCCAGCTCACAAAACTTCCCTTGGAACACCATATATTTT

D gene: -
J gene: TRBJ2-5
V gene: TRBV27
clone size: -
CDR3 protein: CASSLFGGRQETQYF
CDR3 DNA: TGTGCCAGCAGTTTATTCGGGGGGCGCCAAGAGACCCAGTACTTC

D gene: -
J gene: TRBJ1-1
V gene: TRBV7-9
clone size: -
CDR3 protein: CASSLDLGDNTEAFF
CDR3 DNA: TGTGCCAGCAGCTTAGACTTGGGGGATAACACTGAAGCTTTCTTT

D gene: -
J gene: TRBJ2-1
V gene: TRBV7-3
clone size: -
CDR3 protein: CASSLLDLGEQFF
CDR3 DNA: TGTGCCAGCAGCTTATTGGATTTGGGTGAGCAGTTCTTC

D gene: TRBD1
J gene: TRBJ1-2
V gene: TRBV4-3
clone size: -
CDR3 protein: CASSQDRDSYGYTF
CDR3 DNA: TGCGCCAGCAGCCAAGATCGGGACAGCTATGGCTACACCTTC

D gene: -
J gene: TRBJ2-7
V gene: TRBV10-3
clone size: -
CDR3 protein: CAISEGMSGEQYF
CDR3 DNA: TGTGCCATCAGTGAGGGGATGTCGGGCGAGCAGTACTTC

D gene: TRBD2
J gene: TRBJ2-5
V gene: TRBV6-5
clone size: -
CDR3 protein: CASSPGSRGAQYF
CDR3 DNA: TGTGCCAGCAGCCCAGGGTCTCGGGGGGCCCAGTACTTC

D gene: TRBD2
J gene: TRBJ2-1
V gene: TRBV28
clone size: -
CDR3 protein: CASRILRLAGGNNEQFF
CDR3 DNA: TGTGCCAGCAGAATCCTGAGACTAGCGGGAGGTAACAATGAGCAGTTCTTC